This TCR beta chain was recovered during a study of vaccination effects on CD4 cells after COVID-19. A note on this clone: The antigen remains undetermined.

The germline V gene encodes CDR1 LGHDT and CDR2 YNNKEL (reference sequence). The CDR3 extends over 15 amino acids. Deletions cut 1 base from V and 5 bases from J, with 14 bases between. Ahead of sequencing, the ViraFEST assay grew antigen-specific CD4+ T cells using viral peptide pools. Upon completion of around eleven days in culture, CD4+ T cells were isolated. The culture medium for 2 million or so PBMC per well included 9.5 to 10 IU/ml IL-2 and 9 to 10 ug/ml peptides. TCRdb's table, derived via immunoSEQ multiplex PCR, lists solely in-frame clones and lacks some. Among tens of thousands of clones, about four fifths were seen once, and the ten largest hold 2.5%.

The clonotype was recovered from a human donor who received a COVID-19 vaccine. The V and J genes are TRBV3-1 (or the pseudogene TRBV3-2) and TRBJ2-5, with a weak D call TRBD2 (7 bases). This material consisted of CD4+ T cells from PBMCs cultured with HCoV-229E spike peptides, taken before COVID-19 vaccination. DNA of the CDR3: TGTGCCAGCAGCCAAGTCGGGGGGCGGAGGGAGACCCAGTACTTC. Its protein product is CASSQVGGRRETQYF.